Presented here are 21 T cell receptor beta chains from one specimen sequenced in a study of blood T cells in healthy people across ages. PCR was performed a second time for roughly 7 to 12 cycles using a sample-barcoded 5' primer and a J-beta primer mix. TCRdb analysed the 5' RACE reads with MiXCR anew, one entry per CDR3 protein. The sample consists of 550,000 to 800,000 distinct CDR3 sequences, around 32% of them appearing once. Sequencing was carried out using blood. These receptors were taken from an elderly woman in good health.

In its sample, this clonotype was seen many times. Here the CDR3 DNA reads TGCAGTGCTAGCGCCCGGACTAGCTTGTACAATGAGCAGTTCTTC. It encodes CSASARTSLYNEQFF. The chain joins TRBV20-1 to TRBJ2-1, with 8 nucleotides matching TRBD2. V shed 3 bases, J shed 4 bases, and the junction held 8 bases outside the gene matches. Germline-derived CDR1 and CDR2 are DFQATT and SNEGSKA (reference sequence). The length of the CDR3 is 15 residues.

The genes are TRBV7-2 and TRBJ2-2, with no clear D. From germline, CDR1 is SGHTA and CDR2 FQGNSA. With 2 bases removed from V and 0 bases from J, the gap between germline ends came to 7 bases. The CDR3 covers 15 residues. CDR3 sequence reads: CASSLRSTNTGELFF. CDR3 DNA sequence: TGTGCCAGCAGCTTAAGAAGTACGAACACCGGGGAGCTGTTTTTT. Full variable domain (missing parts from reference TRBV7-2 and TRBJ2-2): GAGVSQSPSNKVTEKGKDVELRCDPISGHTALYWYRQSLGQGLEFLIYFQGNSAPDKSGLPSDRFSAERTGGSVSTLTIQRTQQEDSAVYLCASSLRSTNTGELFFGEGSRLTVL.

On this clonotype itself: With a much larger clone just one base away, this may be a read error. This sequence joins TRBV7-8 and TRBJ2-5; a possible D gene is TRBD1 (6 bases). Germline CDR1 is SGHVS and CDR2 is FQNEAQ. The CDR3 is 14 amino acids. V lost 1 base to trimming and J lost 11 bases, with 17 bases between them. CDR3 DNA sequence: TGTGCCAGCAGCTTAGGGACAGATTTCAATGAGCAGTACTTC. Its protein is CASSLGTDFNEQYF. The complete variable domain, with remaining parts taken from reference TRBV7-8 and TRBJ2-5, reads GAGVSQSPRYKVAKRGQDVALRCDPISGHVSLFWYQQALGQGPEFLTYFQNEAQLDKSGLPSDRFFAERPEGSVSTLKIQRTQQEDSAVYLCASSLGTDFNEQYFGPGTRLLVL.

This clonotype was detected ten times or more. The chain is built from TRBV20-1 and TRBJ2-1; D may be TRBD2 (5 bases). The CDR3 consists of 14 residues. The germline V gene has CDR1 DFQATT and CDR2 SNEGSKA (reference sequence). V was shortened by 5 bases and J by 2 bases, with 13 bases between the two germline ends. The CDR3 reads CSAYRADTYNEQFF. The CDR3 DNA reads as TGCAGTGCTTATCGAGCGGATACCTACAATGAGCAGTTCTTC.

The V call is TRBV7-2, the J call TRBJ2-7, with D possibly matching TRBD1 (5 bases). Deletions cut 1 base from V and 1 base from J, with 14 bases between. Germline CDR1 reads SGHTA; CDR2 reads FQGNSA. CDR3 length equals 16 residues. The CDR3 sequence is CASSLGPSGQSYEQYF. The CDR3 DNA follows: TGTGCCAGCAGCTTAGGCCCGTCAGGGCAGTCCTACGAGCAGTACTTC. The entire variable domain, with the rest obtained from reference TRBV7-2 and TRBJ2-7, is as follows: GAGVSQSPSNKVTEKGKDVELRCDPISGHTALYWYRQSLGQGLEFLIYFQGNSAPDKSGLPSDRFSAERTGGSVSTLTIQRTQQEDSAVYLCASSLGPSGQSYEQYFGPGTRLTVT.

This clonotype showed up many times. V gene TRBV7-9 combines with J gene TRBJ2-1; maybe TRBD2 (6 bases). CDR1 and CDR2 from the germline V gene are SEHNR and FQNEAQ (reference sequence). Trimming removed 6 bases at V and 3 bases at J, with 18 bases between. The CDR3 contains 16 residues. Written as DNA, the CDR3 is TGTGCCAGCAGTTTCGACGGGACTCCCGGCTACAATGAGCAGTTCTTC. As protein: CASSFDGTPGYNEQFF.

In this sample, this clonotype turned up many times. The chain joins TRBV7-9 to TRBJ1-4, with 9 bases aligning to TRBD1. The CDR3 loop spans 15 amino acids. Germline assignment: CDR1 SEHNR and CDR2 FQNEAQ (reference sequence). The junction had 4 bases not matched to a gene; V was cut back by 3 bases and J by 5 bases. The CDR3 loop reads CASSFGDRANEKLFF. The CDR3 DNA follows: TGTGCCAGCAGCTTCGGGGACAGGGCAAATGAAAAACTGTTTTTT.

This clonotype was observed a single time. The V call is TRBV7-2, the J call TRBJ2-5; 9 bases agree with TRBD1. Germline V gene sequence: CDR1 SGHTA, CDR2 FQGNSA. CDR3 length: 16 amino acids. Trimming took 3 bases from V and 2 from J; bases not matched to a gene: 7. The CDR3 reads CASSFWGQGFQETQYF. DNA of the CDR3: TGTGCCAGCAGCTTCTGGGGACAGGGCTTTCAAGAGACCCAGTACTTC.

Turning to this clonotype: Just one base apart from a much larger clone, this may be a read error. The V gene is TRBV20-1, the J gene TRBJ2-5; D perhaps matches TRBD1 (5 bases). Germline V gene lookup returns CDR1 DFQATT and CDR2 SNEGSKA (reference sequence). This CDR3 is built from 13 residues. CDR3 sequence reads: CSARVLGQEAQYF. CDR3 nucleotide sequence: TGCAGTGCTAGAGTATTGGGGCAAGAGGCCCAGTACTTC.

The chain is built from TRBV18 and TRBJ2-7, with 11 bases identical to TRBD2. V trimming: 6 bases; J trimming: 7 bases; junction bases outside the gene matches: 11. The germline V gene encodes CDR1 KGHSH and CDR2 LQKENI. The CDR3 covers 15 residues. The CDR3 loop is CASSGLAEGNNEQYF. CDR3 in DNA: TGTGCCAGCTCGGGACTAGCGGAGGGTAACAATGAGCAGTACTTC.

This clonotype was observed a few times. This chain connects TRBV6-5 to TRBJ1-1; possibly TRBD1 for D (5 bases). V was trimmed by 4 bases and J by 4 bases, leaving 13 bases between them. Germline lookup yields CDR1 MNHEY and CDR2 SVGAGI. The CDR3 extends over 14 amino acids. The CDR3: CASSLRGGATEAFF. CDR3 DNA: TGTGCCAGCAGTTTAAGGGGAGGGGCCACTGAAGCTTTCTTT.

This chain links TRBV7-9 with TRBJ1-2; D remains unclear. The CDR3 loop spans 15 amino acids. From germline, CDR1 is SEHNR and CDR2 FQNEAQ (reference sequence). V lost 4 bases and J 0 bases, leaving 12 bases between the germline ends. CDR3 bases: TGTGCCAGCAGCTACTTCCAGACTGCTAACTATGGCTACACCTTC. It yields the protein CASSYFQTANYGYTF.

This clonotype was observed at least ten times. The chain uses TRBV6-5 and TRBJ2-1, with a weak D call TRBD1 (7 bases). Between the trimmed V and J ends, which lost 8 bases and 9 bases, there was a span of 11 bases. The CDR3 contains 11 residues. Looked up from germline, CDR1 is MNHEY and CDR2 is SVGAGI. As DNA, the CDR3 is TGTGCCAGCCGGAGGGGGCGTGAGCAGTTCTTC. It encodes CASRRGREQFF.

This chain joins TRBV4-1 and TRBJ2-1; 13 bases are shared with TRBD2. From germline, CDR1 is MGHRA and CDR2 YSYEKL. The CDR3 consists of 15 residues. V was clipped by 1 base and J by 6 bases; unmatched bases: 0. The DNA for the CDR3 is TGCGCCAGCAGCCAAGGGACTAGCGGGAGCAATGAGCAGTTCTTC. This codes for CASSQGTSGSNEQFF.

This clonotype was detected ten times or more. V gene TRBV4-3 combines with J gene TRBJ2-4; D perhaps matches TRBD1 (5 bases). Looked up from germline, CDR1 is LGHNA and CDR2 is YSLEER. CDR3 size: 13 residues. The V end lost 2 bases, the J end lost 8 bases, and 10 bases lay between the germline ends. The CDR3 is CASSQRLGDIQYF. As DNA, the CDR3 is TGCGCCAGCAGCCAACGTCTAGGGGACATTCAGTACTTC.

The chain carries TRBV5-1 and TRBJ2-1; TRBD2 agrees at 11 bases. The ends lost 0 bases at V and 12 bases at J; junction bases unmatched: 11. Germline V gives CDR1 SGHRS, CDR2 YFSETQ. The CDR3 extends over 16 amino acids. The DNA for the CDR3 is TGCGCCAGCAGCTTGGTACTAGCGGGGGCAAGTGAGGGGCAGTTCTTC. Encoded protein: CASSLVLAGASEGQFF. Full variable domain (outside the CDR3, taken from reference TRBV5-1 and TRBJ2-1): KAGVTQTPRYLIKTRGQQVTLSCSPISGHRSVSWYQQTPGQGLQFLFEYFSETQRNKGNFPGRFSGRQFSNSRSEMNVSTLELGDSALYLCASSLVLAGASEGQFFGPGTRLTVL.

The chain is built from TRBV30 and TRBJ1-1; D is undetermined. Germline CDR1 is GTSNPN and CDR2 is SVGIG (reference sequence). V was clipped by 0 bases and J by 8 bases, with 16 bases between them. This CDR3 comprises 14 residues. The CDR3 protein is CAWSVLSKGSEAFF. In nucleotides, the CDR3 is TGTGCCTGGAGTGTTCTTAGCAAGGGCTCCGAAGCTTTCTTT.

This clonotype was picked up many times. The chain links TRBV4-2 to TRBJ2-1, with 7 bases fitting TRBD2. Trimming took 5 bases from V and 0 from J; bases not matched to a gene: 7. The CDR3 runs 16 residues. Germline V CDR1 and CDR2: LGHNA, YNFKEQ. The CDR3 reads CASSSSGALSYNEQFF. CDR3 bases: TGTGCCAGCAGCTCCAGCGGGGCCCTCTCCTACAATGAGCAGTTCTTC.

This clonotype was recorded at least ten times. The V call is TRBV5-1, the J call TRBJ2-3; a weak D match, TRBD2 (5 bases). This CDR3 has 15 residues. CDR1 and CDR2 (germline): SGHRS, YFSETQ. V lost 3 bases and J 2 bases, leaving 13 bases between the germline ends. The CDR3 sequence is CASSSTGLPTDTQYF. Written as DNA, the CDR3 is TGCGCCAGCAGCTCAACCGGACTTCCCACAGATACGCAGTATTTT.

This clonotype turned up a few times. The chain carries TRBV20-1 and TRBJ1-5; D unclear. Germline V gives CDR1 DFQATT, CDR2 SNEGSKA (reference sequence). Trimming left V 5 bases short and J 2 bases short, with 10 bases between. The CDR3 extends over 13 amino acids. The CDR3 DNA is TGCAGTGCTCAAGACACACGCAATCAGCCCCAGCATTTT. The encoded protein is CSAQDTRNQPQHF.

This clonotype was seen many times. J is TRBJ2-5 and V is TRBV5-1, with D maybe TRBD1 (5 bases). V lost 4 bases, J lost 4 bases, and 14 bases lay in between. This CDR3 has 14 residues. The V gene's germline CDR1 is SGHRS and CDR2 YFSETQ. The CDR3 DNA is TGCGCCAGCAGCGACCAGGGATTGGGAGAGACCCAGTACTTC. It encodes CASSDQGLGETQYF.